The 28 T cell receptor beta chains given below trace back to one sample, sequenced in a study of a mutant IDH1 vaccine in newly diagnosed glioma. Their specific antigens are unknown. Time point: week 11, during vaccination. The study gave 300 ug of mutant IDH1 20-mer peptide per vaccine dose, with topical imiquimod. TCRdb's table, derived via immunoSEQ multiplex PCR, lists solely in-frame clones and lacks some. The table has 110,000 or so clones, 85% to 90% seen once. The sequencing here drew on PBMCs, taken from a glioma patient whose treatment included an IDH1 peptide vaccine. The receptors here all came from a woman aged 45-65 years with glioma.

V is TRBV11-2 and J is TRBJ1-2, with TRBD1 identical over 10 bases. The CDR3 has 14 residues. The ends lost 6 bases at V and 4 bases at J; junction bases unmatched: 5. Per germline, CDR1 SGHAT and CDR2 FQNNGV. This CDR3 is CASSIGQGGYGYTF. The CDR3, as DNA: TGTGCCAGCAGTATCGGACAGGGGGGCTATGGCTACACCTTC. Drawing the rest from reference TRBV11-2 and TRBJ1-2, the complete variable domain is EAGVAQSPRYKIIEKRQSVAFWCNPISGHATLYWYQQILGQGPKLLIQFQNNGVVDDSQLPKDRFSAERLKGVDSTLKIQPAKLEDSAVYLCASSIGQGGYGYTFGSGTRLTVV.

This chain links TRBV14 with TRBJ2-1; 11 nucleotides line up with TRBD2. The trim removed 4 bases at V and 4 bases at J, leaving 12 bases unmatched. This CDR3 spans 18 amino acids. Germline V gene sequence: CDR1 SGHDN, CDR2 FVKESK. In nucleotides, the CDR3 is TGTGCCAGCAGCCCTCTTGACGTAGCGGGAGGGATTTACAATGAGCAGTTCTTC. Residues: CASSPLDVAGGIYNEQFF.

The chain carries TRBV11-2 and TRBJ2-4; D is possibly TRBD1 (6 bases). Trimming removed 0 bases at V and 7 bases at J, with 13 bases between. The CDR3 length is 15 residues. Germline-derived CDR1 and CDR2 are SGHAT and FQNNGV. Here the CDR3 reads CASSLEWGRGNIQYF. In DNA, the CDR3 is TGTGCCAGCAGCTTAGAATGGGGGCGAGGGAACATTCAGTACTTC.

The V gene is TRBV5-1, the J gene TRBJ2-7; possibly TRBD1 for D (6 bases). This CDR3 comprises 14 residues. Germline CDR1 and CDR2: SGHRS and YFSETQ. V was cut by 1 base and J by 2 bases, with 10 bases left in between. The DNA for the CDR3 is TGCGCCAGCAGCTTGTTCCCAGGGGCCTACGAGCAGTACTTC. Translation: CASSLFPGAYEQYF.

In DNA, the CDR3 is TGCAGCGTTGCGGACAGGGATGCTTTCTTT. This encodes CSVADRDAFF. The rearrangement uses TRBV29-1 and TRBJ1-1, with TRBD1 matching 8 bases. The CDR3 consists of 10 residues. Germline loops: CDR1 SQVTM, CDR2 ANQGSEA. With V trimmed by 4 bases and J by 11 bases, 3 bases remained unmatched.

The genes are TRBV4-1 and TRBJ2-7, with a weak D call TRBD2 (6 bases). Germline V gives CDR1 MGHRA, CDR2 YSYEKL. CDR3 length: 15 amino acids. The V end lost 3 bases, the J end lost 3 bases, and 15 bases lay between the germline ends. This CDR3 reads CASSQQTGLHYEQYF. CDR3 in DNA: TGCGCCAGCAGCCAGCAAACGGGACTCCACTACGAGCAGTACTTC.

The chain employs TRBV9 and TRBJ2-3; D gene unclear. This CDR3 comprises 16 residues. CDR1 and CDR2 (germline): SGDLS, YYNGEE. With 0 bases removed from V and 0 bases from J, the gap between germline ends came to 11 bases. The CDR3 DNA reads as TGTGCCAGCAGCGTAGCGGGTCGTGAAAGCACAGATACGCAGTATTTT. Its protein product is CASSVAGRESTDTQYF. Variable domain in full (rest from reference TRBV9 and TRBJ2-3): DSGVTQTPKHLITATGQRVTLRCSPRSGDLSVYWYQQSLDQGLQFLIQYYNGEERAKGNILERFSAQQFPDLHSELNLSSLELGDSALYFCASSVAGRESTDTQYFGPGTRLTVL.

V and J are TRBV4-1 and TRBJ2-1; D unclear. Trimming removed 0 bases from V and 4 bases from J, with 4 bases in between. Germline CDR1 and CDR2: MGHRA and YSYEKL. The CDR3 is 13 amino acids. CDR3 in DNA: TGCGCCAGCAGCCAAGACCCTTACAATGAGCAGTTCTTC. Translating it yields CASSQDPYNEQFF.

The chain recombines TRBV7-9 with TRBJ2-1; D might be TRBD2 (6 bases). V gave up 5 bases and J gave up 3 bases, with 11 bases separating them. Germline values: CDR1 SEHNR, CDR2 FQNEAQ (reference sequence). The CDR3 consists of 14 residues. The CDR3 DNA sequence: TGTGCCAGCAGCCGGGTGGGAGGCTACAATGAGCAGTTCTTC. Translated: CASSRVGGYNEQFF. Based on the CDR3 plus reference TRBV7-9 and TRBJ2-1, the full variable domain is DTGVSQNPRHKITKRGQNVTFRCDPISEHNRLYWYRQTLGQGPEFLTYFQNEAQLEKSRLLSDRFSAERPKGSFSTLEIQRTEQGDSAMYLCASSRVGGYNEQFFGPGTRLTVL.

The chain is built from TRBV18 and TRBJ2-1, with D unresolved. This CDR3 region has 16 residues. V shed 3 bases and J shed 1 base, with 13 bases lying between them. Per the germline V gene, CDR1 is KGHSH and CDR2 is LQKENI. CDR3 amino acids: CASSPMSRLSYNEQFF. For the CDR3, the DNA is TGTGCCAGCTCACCCATGTCTCGGCTATCCTACAATGAGCAGTTCTTC. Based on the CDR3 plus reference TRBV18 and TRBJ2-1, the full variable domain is NAGVMQNPRHLVRRRGQEARLRCSPMKGHSHVYWYRQLPEEGLKFMVYLQKENIIDESGMPKERFSAEFPKEGPSILRIQQVVRGDSAAYFCASSPMSRLSYNEQFFGPGTRLTVL.

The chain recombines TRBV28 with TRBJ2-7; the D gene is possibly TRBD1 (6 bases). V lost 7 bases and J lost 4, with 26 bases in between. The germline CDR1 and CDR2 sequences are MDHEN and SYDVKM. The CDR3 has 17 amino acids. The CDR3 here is CASTPRRGGEALYEQYF. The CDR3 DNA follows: TGTGCCAGCACCCCCCGCCGAGGGGGAGAGGCCCTTTACGAGCAGTACTTC.

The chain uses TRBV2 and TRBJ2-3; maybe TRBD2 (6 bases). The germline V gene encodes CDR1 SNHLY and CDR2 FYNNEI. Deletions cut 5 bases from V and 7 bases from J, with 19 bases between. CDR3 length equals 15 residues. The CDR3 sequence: CASSRAGPGGNTQYF. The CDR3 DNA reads TGTGCCAGCAGTAGAGCCGGTCCTGGGGGGAATACGCAGTATTTT.

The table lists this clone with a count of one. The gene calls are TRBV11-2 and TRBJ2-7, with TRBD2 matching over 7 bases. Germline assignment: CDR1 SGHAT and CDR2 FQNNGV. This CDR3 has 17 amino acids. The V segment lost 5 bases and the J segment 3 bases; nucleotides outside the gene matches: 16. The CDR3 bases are TGTGCCAGCAGCGTAAATTCCCTGGCCAGCGGGAACTACGAGCAGTACTTC. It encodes CASSVNSLASGNYEQYF.

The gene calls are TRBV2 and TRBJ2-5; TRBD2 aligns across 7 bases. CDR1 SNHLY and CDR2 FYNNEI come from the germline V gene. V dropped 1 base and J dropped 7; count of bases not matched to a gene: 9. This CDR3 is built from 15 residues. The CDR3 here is CASSEGTSGPRTQYF. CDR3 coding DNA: TGTGCCAGCAGTGAAGGGACTAGTGGGCCCAGGACCCAGTACTTC.

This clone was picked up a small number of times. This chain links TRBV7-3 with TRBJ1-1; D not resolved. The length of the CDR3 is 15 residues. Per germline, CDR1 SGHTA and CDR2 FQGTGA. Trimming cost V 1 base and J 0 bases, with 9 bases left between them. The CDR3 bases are TGTGCCAGCAGCTTAAGAGCTGACCTGAACACTGAAGCTTTCTTT. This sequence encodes CASSLRADLNTEAFF. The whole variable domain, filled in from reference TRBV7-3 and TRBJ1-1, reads GAGVSQTPSNKVTEKGKYVELRCDPISGHTALYWYRQSLGQGPEFLIYFQGTGAADDSGLPNDRFFAVRPEGSVSTLKIQRTERGDSAVYLCASSLRADLNTEAFFGQGTRLTVV.

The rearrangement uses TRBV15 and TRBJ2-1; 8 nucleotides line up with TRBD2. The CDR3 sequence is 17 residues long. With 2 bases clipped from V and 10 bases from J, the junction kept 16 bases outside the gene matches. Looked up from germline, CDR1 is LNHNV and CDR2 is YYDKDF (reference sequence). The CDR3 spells CATSRLTSSGPVWEQFF. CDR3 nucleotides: TGTGCCACCAGCAGATTAACTTCTAGCGGGCCGGTCTGGGAGCAGTTCTTC. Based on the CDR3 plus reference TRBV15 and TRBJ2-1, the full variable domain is DAMVIQNPRYQVTQFGKPVTLSCSQTLNHNVMYWYQQKSSQAPKLLFHYYDKDFNNEADTPDNFQSRRPNTSFCFLDIRSPGLGDTAMYLCATSRLTSSGPVWEQFFGPGTRLTVL.

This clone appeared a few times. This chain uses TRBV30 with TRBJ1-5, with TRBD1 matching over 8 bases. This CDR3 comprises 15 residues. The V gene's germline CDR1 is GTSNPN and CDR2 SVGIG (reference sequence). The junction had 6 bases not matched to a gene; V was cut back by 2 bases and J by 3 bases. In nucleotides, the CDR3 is TGTGCCTGGAGTAGGGCAGGGGGCTTCAATCAGCCCCAGCATTTT. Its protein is CAWSRAGGFNQPQHF.

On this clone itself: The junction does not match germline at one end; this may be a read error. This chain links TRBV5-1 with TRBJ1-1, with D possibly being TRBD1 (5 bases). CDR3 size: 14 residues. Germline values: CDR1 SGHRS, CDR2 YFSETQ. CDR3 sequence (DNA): TGCGCCAGCAGGTTGGGCTGGGCAGGGACTGAAGCTTTCTTT. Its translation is CASRLGWAGTEAFF.

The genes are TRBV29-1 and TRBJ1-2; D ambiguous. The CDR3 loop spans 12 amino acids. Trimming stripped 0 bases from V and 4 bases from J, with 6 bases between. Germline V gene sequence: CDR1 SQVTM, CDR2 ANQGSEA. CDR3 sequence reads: CSVEEQLYGYTF. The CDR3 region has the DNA TGCAGCGTTGAAGAACAGCTCTATGGCTACACCTTC.

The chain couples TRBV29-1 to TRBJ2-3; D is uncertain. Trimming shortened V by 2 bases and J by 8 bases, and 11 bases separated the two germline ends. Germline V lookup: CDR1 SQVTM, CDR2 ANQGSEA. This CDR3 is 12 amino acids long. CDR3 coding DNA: TGCAGCGTTGAATTGAACAGTGGTACGCAGTATTTT. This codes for CSVELNSGTQYF.

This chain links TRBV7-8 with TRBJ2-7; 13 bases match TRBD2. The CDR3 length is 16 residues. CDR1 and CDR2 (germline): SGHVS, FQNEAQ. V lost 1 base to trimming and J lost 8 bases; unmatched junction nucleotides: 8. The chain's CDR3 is CASSLGYGTSGKKQYF. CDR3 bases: TGTGCCAGCAGCTTAGGGTACGGGACTAGCGGGAAGAAGCAGTACTTC.

The CDR3, as DNA: TGTGCCAGCAGGCTAGCGGGAGGGCCGCTAGATACGCAGTATTTT. Translation: CASRLAGGPLDTQYF. This chain connects TRBV6-1 to TRBJ2-3, with TRBD2 identical over 12 bases. This CDR3 has 15 residues. CDR1 and CDR2 (germline): MNHNS, SASEGT. V shed 6 bases and J 5 bases; nucleotides not matched to a gene: 6.

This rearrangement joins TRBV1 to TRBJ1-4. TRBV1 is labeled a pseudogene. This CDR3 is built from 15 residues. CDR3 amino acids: CTRYPRGGRSEKLFF. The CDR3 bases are TGCACCAGGTACCCCCGGGGGGGGCGCAGTGAAAAACTGTTTTTT.

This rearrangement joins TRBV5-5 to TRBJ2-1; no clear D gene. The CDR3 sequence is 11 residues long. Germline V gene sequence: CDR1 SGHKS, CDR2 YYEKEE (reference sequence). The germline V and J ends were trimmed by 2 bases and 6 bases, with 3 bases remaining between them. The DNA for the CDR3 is TGTGCCAGCAGCTTTATCAATGAGCAGTTCTTC. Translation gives CASSFINEQFF.

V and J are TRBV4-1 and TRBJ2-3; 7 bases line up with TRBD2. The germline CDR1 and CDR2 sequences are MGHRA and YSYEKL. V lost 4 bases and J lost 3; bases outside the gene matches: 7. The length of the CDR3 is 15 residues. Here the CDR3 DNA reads TGCGCCAGCAGCCTTCTAGCGGAGGGAACAGATACGCAGTATTTT. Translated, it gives CASSLLAEGTDTQYF.

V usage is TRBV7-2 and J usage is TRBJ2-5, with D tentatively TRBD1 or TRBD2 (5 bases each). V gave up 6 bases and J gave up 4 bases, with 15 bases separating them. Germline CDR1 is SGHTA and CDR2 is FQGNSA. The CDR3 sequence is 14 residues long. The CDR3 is CASRQRGEGETQYF. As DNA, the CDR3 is TGTGCCAGCAGACAACGGGGCGAGGGAGAGACCCAGTACTTC.

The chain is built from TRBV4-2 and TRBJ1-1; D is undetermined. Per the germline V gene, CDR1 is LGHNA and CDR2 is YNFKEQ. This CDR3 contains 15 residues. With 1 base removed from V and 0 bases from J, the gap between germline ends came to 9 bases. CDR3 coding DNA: TGTGCCAGCAGCCAAGTAAACAATTTGAACACTGAAGCTTTCTTT. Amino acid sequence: CASSQVNNLNTEAFF.

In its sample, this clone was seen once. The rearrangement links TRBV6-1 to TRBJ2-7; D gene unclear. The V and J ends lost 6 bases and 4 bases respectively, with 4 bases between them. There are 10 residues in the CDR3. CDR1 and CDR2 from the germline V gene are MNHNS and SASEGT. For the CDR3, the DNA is TGTGCCAGCAGGCAATACGAGCAGTACTTC. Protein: CASRQYEQYF.